This T cell receptor (beta chain) was sequenced during a study of control samples from healthy donors and cancer patients. Here immunoSEQ multiplex PCR was the method, and the copy in TCRdb shows in-frame clones only, minus some. The sample includes 80,000 to 100,000 clones, 80% to 95% of them seen just once. The TCR was taken from a human donor in good health. The donor label of this sample is uncertain. The sequencing sample was made of blood.

This chain's CDR3 is CATSDPTGGYTDTQYF. CDR3 coding DNA: TGTGCCACCAGTGATCCTACCGGGGGGTACACAGATACGCAGTATTTT. V gene TRBV24-1 combines with J gene TRBJ2-3; 7 bases agree with TRBD2. The CDR3 totals 16 residues. Unmatched junction bases numbered 7, after V lost 3 bases and J lost 2 bases. The germline CDR1 and CDR2 sequences are KGHDR and SFDVKD.